This T cell receptor beta chain was observed in a study of T cell responses to AZD1222 COVID-19 vaccine. The study, taken as a whole, reports: Just a handful of people given AZD1222 tested seropositive at baseline.

Assay used: immunoSEQ multiplex PCR; TCRdb lists only in-frame clones, some missing. Of 90,000 to 130,000 clones detected, around 90% appear once; the ten largest clones hold 1.6%. Details on this clone: Its antigen is not known.

The CDR3 is 14 amino acids. With V trimmed by 7 bases and J by 5 bases, 9 bases remained unmatched. The V gene's germline CDR1 is SGDLS and CDR2 YYNGEE. The receptor comes from an adult in good health. Sequenced material: peripheral blood, taken on day 0 of AZD1222 vaccination. This chain links TRBV9 with TRBJ2-5; TRBD1 agrees at 9 bases. The CDR3 region has the DNA TGTGCCAGCGGACCGGGACAGGGAGCGGAGACCCAGTACTTC. It encodes CASGPGQGAETQYF. Full variable domain (rest looked up from reference TRBV9 and TRBJ2-5): DSGVTQTPKHLITATGQRVTLRCSPRSGDLSVYWYQQSLDQGLQFLIQYYNGEERAKGNILERFSAQQFPDLHSELNLSSLELGDSALYFCASGPGQGAETQYFGPGTRLLVL.